A selection of T cell receptor beta chains follows, all from one sample in a study of Graves' ophthalmopathy and Graves' hyperthyroidism. TCRdb reanalysed the multiplex PCR reads using MiXCR and keeps one entry per CDR3 protein. The table records around 660,000 distinct CDR3 sequences, more than 40% of them present only once. Specimen: peripheral blood. The receptors shown here come from an adult man with Graves' ophthalmopathy. The CDR3 runs from the conserved cysteine through the conserved F or W. A D gene is named only where the DNA matches it firmly. Where a row states a size, it is once, few, many or the class of an expanded clone; other rows omit it.

D,size,V,J,CDR3,DNA
TRBD1,many,TRBV7-3,TRBJ1-1,CASSITGGTEAFF,TGTGCCAGCAGCATTACAGGGGGCACTGAAGCTTTCTTT
.,.,TRBV20-1,TRBJ2-5,CSARGGWNQETQYF,TGCAGTGCTAGAGGCGGTTGGAACCAAGAGACCCAGTACTTC
.,.,TRBV3-1,TRBJ2-2,CASSRARDFYTGELFF,TGTGCCAGCAGCCGAGCCCGGGACTTTTACACCGGGGAGCTGTTTTTT
.,.,TRBV24-1,TRBJ2-7,CATSDLPLRRDISYEQYF,TGTGCCACCAGTGATTTACCCTTACGCCGGGATATCTCCTACGAGCAGTACTTC
.,.,TRBV12-3/TRBV12-4,TRBJ1-1,CASSARSIGGGTEAFF,TGTGCCAGCAGTGCCCGGTCGATAGGGGGGGGAACTGAAGCTTTCTTT
TRBD1,few,TRBV12-3/TRBV12-4,TRBJ1-1,CASTLSTGGYTEAFF,TGTGCCAGCACCCTTTCGACAGGGGGCTACACTGAAGCTTTCTTT
TRBD2,.,TRBV6-4,TRBJ2-7,CAGSGDFYEQYF,TGTGCCGGTAGCGGGGACTTCTACGAGCAGTACTTC
.,.,TRBV10-3,TRBJ2-7,CAIRGGGTAYEQYF,TGTGCCATCAGAGGGGGAGGGACAGCCTACGAGCAGTACTTC
.,many,TRBV10-3,TRBJ1-1,CAISEEGASFF,TGTGCCATCAGTGAAGAAGGGGCATCTTTCTTT
.,.,TRBV5-1,TRBJ2-7,CASSLQAGSYEQYF,TGCGCCAGCAGCCTCCAGGCGGGATCCTACGAGCAGTACTTC
.,few,TRBV19,TRBJ1-1,CASSITVGPNTEAFF,TGTGCCAGTAGTATAACCGTGGGTCCGAACACTGAAGCTTTCTTT
.,.,TRBV7-3,TRBJ1-4,CASSSLDSKGEKLFF,TGTGCCAGCAGCTCCTTGGACAGCAAGGGTGAAAAACTGTTTTTT
TRBD2,few,TRBV11-3,TRBJ2-5,CASSPTSGRVGETQYF,TGTGCCAGCAGCCCGACTAGCGGGAGGGTAGGAGAGACCCAGTACTTC
.,.,TRBV11-2,TRBJ2-5,CASSPRVSVQETQYF,TGTGCCAGCAGCCCTAGGGTCAGCGTCCAAGAGACCCAGTACTTC
.,.,TRBV20-1,TRBJ2-3,CSARSSTDTQYF,TGCAGTGCTAGATCCAGCACAGATACGCAGTATTTT
.,.,TRBV2,TRBJ1-4,CASSDLGHPLEAGNEKLFF,TGTGCCAGCAGTGACTTGGGACATCCGTTAGAGGCGGGAAATGAAAAACTGTTTTTT
.,.,TRBV7-2,TRBJ1-3,CASSFKGAQNTIYF,TGTGCCAGCAGCTTTAAAGGGGCCCAAAACACCATATATTTT
.,.,TRBV12-3/TRBV12-4,TRBJ2-7,CASSPEGEQGEQYF,TGTGCCAGCAGCCCCGAGGGGGAGCAAGGCGAGCAGTACTTC
.,few,TRBV3-1,TRBJ1-2,CASSQGLGVGYTF,TGTGCCAGCAGCCAAGGGTTGGGGGTTGGCTACACCTTC
.,many,TRBV19,TRBJ2-2,CASSIAARSTGELFF,TGTGCCAGTAGTATAGCGGCCAGGAGCACCGGGGAGCTGTTTTTT
TRBD2,.,TRBV6-5,TRBJ2-7,CASSGGGSMAYEQYF,TGTGCCAGCAGTGGAGGCGGGAGTATGGCCTACGAGCAGTACTTC
.,.,TRBV11-2,TRBJ2-7,CASSSGDATYEQYF,TGTGCCAGCAGCTCAGGAGACGCCACCTACGAGCAGTACTTC
TRBD2,many,TRBV7-9,TRBJ2-7,CASSFAGTSGSYEQYF,TGTGCCAGCAGCTTCGCTGGGACTAGCGGGAGCTACGAGCAGTACTTC
.,.,TRBV7-9,TRBJ2-1,CASSLAPTVGQFF,TGTGCCAGCAGCTTAGCCCCGACAGTGGGGCAGTTCTTC
.,many,TRBV9,TRBJ1-1,CASSVGSHLNTEAFF,TGTGCCAGCAGCGTAGGTTCTCACCTGAACACTGAAGCTTTCTTT
.,many,TRBV12-3/TRBV12-4,TRBJ1-1,CASSLVPGLNTEAFF,TGTGCCAGCAGTTTAGTCCCCGGGTTGAACACTGAAGCTTTCTTT
.,few,TRBV7-9,TRBJ1-3,CASRPRGNSGNTIYF,TGTGCCAGCCGCCCCCGGGGTAACTCTGGAAACACCATATATTTT
TRBD1,.,TRBV10-3,TRBJ1-4,CAIEDRGELFF,TGTGCCATCGAGGACAGGGGTGAACTGTTTTTT
.,.,TRBV4-2,TRBJ2-3,CASSPPSGTTDTQYF,TGTGCCAGCAGCCCCCCGAGTGGCACCACAGATACGCAGTATTTT
.,many,TRBV7-8,TRBJ1-3,CASSPRPGAGNTIYF,TGTGCCAGCAGCCCCAGACCAGGGGCTGGAAACACCATATATTTT
.,.,TRBV10-3,TRBJ2-5,CAISITPPTGFEETQYF,TGTGCCATCAGTATTACACCCCCCACAGGGTTCGAAGAGACCCAGTACTTC
TRBD2,many,TRBV7-6,TRBJ2-7,CASSQGLAGAKQYF,TGTGCCAGCAGCCAGGGACTAGCGGGAGCAAAGCAGTACTTC
.,.,TRBV25-1,TRBJ2-7,CASSEFGGSYEQYF,TGTGCCAGCAGTGAATTTGGAGGCAGCTACGAGCAGTACTTC
TRBD1,many,TRBV5-5,TRBJ2-2,CASSLRSGGTGELFF,TGTGCCAGCAGCTTGAGGTCAGGGGGCACCGGGGAGCTGTTTTTT
.,.,TRBV29-1,TRBJ1-5,CSVATGTRGGNQPQHF,TGCAGCGTTGCCACCGGGACCCGCGGAGGAAATCAGCCCCAGCATTTT
.,many,TRBV5-1,TRBJ2-5,CASSGGGARLETQYF,TGCGCCAGCAGCGGCGGAGGGGCGCGATTGGAGACCCAGTACTTC
.,.,TRBV15,TRBJ1-4,CATSRTGAYDNEKLFF,TGTGCCACCAGCAGAACCGGGGCCTACGATAATGAAAAACTGTTTTTT
.,once,TRBV2,TRBJ2-5,CASSGGAFTKTQYF,TGTGCCAGCAGTGGGGGGGCATTCACAAAGACCCAGTACTTC
.,many,TRBV4-2,TRBJ2-7,CASSQGGPGGEQYF,TGTGCCAGCAGCCAAGGAGGGCCCGGGGGAGAGCAGTACTTC
TRBD2,.,TRBV7-9,TRBJ2-3,CASSSTSGRTDTQYF,TGTGCCAGCAGCTCGACTAGCGGGAGAACAGATACGCAGTATTTT
.,.,TRBV19,TRBJ1-5,CASSITPPGQPQHF,TGTGCCAGTAGTATAACCCCCCCGGGCCAGCCCCAGCATTTT
TRBD2,once,TRBV20-1,TRBJ2-2,CSARERGLAGNTGELLF,TGCAGTGCTAGAGAGAGGGGACTAGCGGGTAACACCGGGGAGCTGCTTTTT
TRBD1,many,TRBV15,TRBJ2-7,CATSRGLDRGAYEQYF,TGTGCCACCAGCAGAGGGCTAGACAGGGGAGCCTACGAGCAGTACTTC
TRBD2,many,TRBV6-1,TRBJ2-2,CASTPTSGNTGELFF,TGTGCCAGCACACCAACTAGCGGGAACACCGGGGAGCTGTTTTTT
.,.,TRBV25-1,TRBJ1-4,CASSFLNTNEKLFF,TGTGCCAGCAGTTTTTTGAACACTAATGAAAAACTGTTTTTT
.,few,TRBV5-5,TRBJ2-7,CASSRFIWERYEQYF,TGTGCCAGCAGCCGGTTTATATGGGAGCGGTACGAGCAGTACTTC
TRBD1,many,TRBV10-3,TRBJ1-2,CAISESDRGPYGYTF,TGTGCCATCAGTGAGTCAGACAGGGGTCCCTATGGCTACACCTTC
.,many,TRBV19,TRBJ1-5,CASSIQGGQPQHF,TGTGCCAGTAGTATACAGGGAGGTCAGCCCCAGCATTTT
.,.,TRBV15,TRBJ1-6,CATGRGGGALGSPLHF,TGTGCCACCGGTCGCGGAGGTGGGGCTCTGGGTTCACCCCTCCACTTT
.,many,TRBV7-9,TRBJ2-6,CASSLPSSAGANVLTF,TGTGCCAGCAGCTTACCCTCCAGTGCTGGGGCCAACGTCCTGACTTTC
.,.,TRBV10-3,TRBJ2-3,CAISGSREGGDTQYF,TGTGCCATCAGTGGATCGCGGGAAGGGGGAGATACGCAGTATTTT
.,.,TRBV5-1,TRBJ2-7,CASSFGTLDSYEQYF,TGCGCCAGCAGCTTTGGGACCCTTGACTCCTACGAGCAGTACTTC
.,many,TRBV15,TRBJ2-5,CATSRDRGEETQYF,TGTGCCACCAGCAGAGATAGGGGGGAGGAGACCCAGTACTTC
TRBD1,.,TRBV9,TRBJ1-2,CASSSPDRDSYGYTF,TGTGCCAGCAGCTCCCCGGACAGGGATAGCTATGGCTACACCTTC
.,.,TRBV7-6,TRBJ2-5,CASSLAGFVETQYF,TGTGCCAGCAGCTTAGCGGGCTTCGTGGAGACCCAGTACTTC
TRBD2,.,TRBV9,TRBJ2-7,CASSGTSGFSYEQYF,TGTGCCAGTTCTGGGACTAGCGGGTTTTCCTACGAGCAGTACTTC
.,.,TRBV6-1,TRBJ1-6,CASGERFKSPLHF,TGTGCCAGCGGGGAACGTTTTAAGTCACCCCTCCACTTT